The 17 T cell receptor beta chains given below trace back to one sample, sequenced in a study of shared clonotypes between healthy human individuals. TCRdb keeps only in-frame clones here, not all; method: immunoSEQ multiplex PCR. The sample consists of about 1.5 million clones, around 95% of them appearing once. The material sequenced was naive CD4+ T cells sorted from blood. Specified subset: CD45RA+ positively selected. The receptor set was obtained from a young man in good health.

This sequence joins TRBV19 and TRBJ1-2, with TRBD1 identical over 9 bases. Germline V gives CDR1 LNHDA, CDR2 SQIVND (reference sequence). The CDR3 consists of 14 residues. Germline trimming cut 7 bases from V and 8 bases from J; bases unmatched to any gene: 11. This chain's CDR3 is CASTEDRGRQGYTF. The DNA of the CDR3 is TGTGCCAGTACCGAGGACAGGGGACGCCAAGGCTACACCTTC.

This chain uses TRBV14 with TRBJ2-2, with D possibly matching TRBD2 (5 bases). The germline V gene encodes CDR1 SGHDN and CDR2 FVKESK. The germline V and J ends were trimmed by 0 bases and 3 bases, with 11 bases remaining between them. This CDR3 has 16 amino acids. The CDR3 region is CASSQDQFGDTGELFF. The CDR3 region has the DNA TGTGCCAGCAGCCAAGATCAGTTCGGGGACACCGGGGAGCTGTTTTTT.

The chain recombines TRBV11-2 with TRBJ2-1; possibly TRBD2 for D (5 bases). The CDR3 contains 13 residues. V was shortened by 2 bases and J by 9 bases, with 11 bases between the two germline ends. Germline CDR1 is SGHAT and CDR2 is FQNNGV. The CDR3 spells CASSLRNRGEQFF. In DNA form, the CDR3 reads TGTGCCAGCAGCTTAAGGAACCGGGGTGAGCAGTTCTTC. The full variable domain, rest sourced from reference TRBV11-2 and TRBJ2-1, is EAGVAQSPRYKIIEKRQSVAFWCNPISGHATLYWYQQILGQGPKLLIQFQNNGVVDDSQLPKDRFSAERLKGVDSTLKIQPAKLEDSAVYLCASSLRNRGEQFFGPGTRLTVL.

The gene calls are TRBV28 and TRBJ1-2; 7 nucleotides agree with TRBD1. Germline V CDR1 and CDR2: MDHEN, SYDVKM. The CDR3 covers 14 residues. The V and J ends lost 7 bases and 6 bases, in that order; junction bases with no gene match: 11. The CDR3 sequence is CASNGDREIDGYTF. CDR3 nucleotide sequence: TGTGCCAGCAACGGCGACAGGGAGATAGATGGCTACACCTTC.

This chain joins TRBV28 and TRBJ1-2; weak D call: TRBD1 (5 bases). This CDR3 region has 13 residues. CDR1 is MDHEN and CDR2 is SYDVKM in the germline V gene. Trimming stripped 3 bases from V and 6 bases from J, with 11 bases between. CDR3 DNA: TGTGCCAGCAGTTTCGGAGACAGAAATGGCTACACCTTC. It translates to CASSFGDRNGYTF.

This rearrangement joins TRBV7-9 to TRBJ1-5; D perhaps matches TRBD1 (5 bases). This CDR3 has 13 amino acids. Germline CDR1 reads SEHNR; CDR2 reads FQNEAQ (reference sequence). V lost 5 bases to trimming and J lost 7 bases, with 12 bases between them. The CDR3 region is CASSAWQGQPQHF. CDR3 nucleotides: TGTGCCAGCAGCGCTTGGCAGGGACAGCCCCAGCATTTT.

The chain uses TRBV28 and TRBJ2-1; 11 bases match TRBD2. The CDR3 totals 20 residues. Germline CDR1 and CDR2: MDHEN and SYDVKM. Trimming took 5 bases from V and 4 from J; bases not matched to a gene: 19. The CDR3 DNA reads as TGTGCCAGCAGTCAATTTAGCGGGAGGGCCAGCCGCGGGGTTTACAATGAGCAGTTCTTC. This sequence encodes CASSQFSGRASRGVYNEQFF.

This clone was seen once. The V call is TRBV5-1, the J call TRBJ2-2; TRBD2 agrees at 10 bases. Germline V gene sequence: CDR1 SGHRS, CDR2 YFSETQ. The CDR3 totals 16 residues. Trimming cost V 4 bases and J 5 bases; bases outside gene matches: 8. CDR3 amino acids: CASSMEAGGPTGELFF. As DNA, the CDR3 is TGCGCCAGCAGCATGGAAGCGGGAGGGCCGACCGGGGAGCTGTTTTTT.

With regard to this clone: Other DNA sequences from this sample encode an identical CDR3 as well. This chain's CDR3 is CASSLTGTGLYEQYF. In nucleotides, the CDR3 is TGCGCCAGCAGCTTGACCGGGACAGGGCTTTACGAGCAGTACTTC. The rearrangement joins TRBV5-1 to TRBJ2-7, with 9 bases matching TRBD1. CDR1 and CDR2 from the germline V gene are SGHRS and YFSETQ. The CDR3 loop spans 15 amino acids. With 1 base clipped from V and 4 bases from J, the junction kept 6 bases outside the gene matches.

This chain connects TRBV7-3 to TRBJ1-1, with D unclear. This CDR3 contains 13 residues. Trimming pared 1 base from V and 6 bases from J, leaving 9 bases between. CDR1 is SGHTA, CDR2 FQGTGA, per germline. The CDR3: CASSLSVRSEAFF. The CDR3 DNA follows: TGTGCCAGCAGCTTAAGCGTTCGGTCTGAAGCTTTCTTT.

The CDR3 DNA reads as TGTGCCAGCAGTGAGGGGACAGGTAGCTCTGGGGCCAACGTCCTGACTTTC. Amino acid sequence: CASSEGTGSSGANVLTF. The chain has TRBV2 and TRBJ2-6; 8 bases are a match to TRBD1. After removal of 3 bases from V and 0 bases from J, the junction contained 4 bases not matched to a gene. The CDR3 is made up of 17 amino acids. The V gene's germline CDR1 is SNHLY and CDR2 FYNNEI.

V gene TRBV7-2 combines with J gene TRBJ1-5, with D tentatively TRBD1 (6 bases). V lost 2 bases, J lost 4 bases, and 24 bases lay in between. The CDR3 runs 19 residues. Germline values: CDR1 SGHTA, CDR2 FQGNSA. DNA of the CDR3: TGTGCCAGCAGCTTATTGACACAGGGACTGGGTTTGGCAAATCAGCCCCAGCATTTT. This sequence encodes CASSLLTQGLGLANQPQHF.

V and J are TRBV7-2 and TRBJ1-3; 8 bases agree with TRBD1. CDR1 is SGHTA and CDR2 is FQGNSA in the germline V gene. The CDR3 contains 16 residues. V lost 5 bases and J lost 2; bases outside the gene matches: 8. The CDR3 sequence: CASSPTGDRTGNTIYF. CDR3 nucleotide sequence: TGTGCCAGCAGCCCGACCGGGGACAGGACTGGAAACACCATATATTTT.

The chain is built from TRBV7-2 and TRBJ2-3; D may be TRBD2 (5 bases). Germline CDR1 is SGHTA and CDR2 is FQGNSA. V lost 4 bases to trimming and J lost 2 bases, with 13 bases between them. The CDR3 loop spans 15 amino acids. The CDR3 protein is CASSWAPRATDTQYF. DNA of the CDR3: TGTGCCAGCAGCTGGGCACCGAGGGCCACAGATACGCAGTATTTT.

This chain links TRBV10-2 with TRBJ1-1; no definite D call. CDR3 length: 12 amino acids. Germline V gene lookup returns CDR1 WSHSY and CDR2 SAAADI. The V end lost 4 bases, the J end lost 3 bases, and 6 bases lay between the germline ends. CDR3 DNA sequence: TGCGCCAGCAGTGTGAAGCACACTGAAGCTTTCTTT. Translation gives CASSVKHTEAFF.

The CDR3 DNA follows: TGTGCCAGTACCCTGGACAGAAACTATGGCTACACCTTC. It specifies CASTLDRNYGYTF. The chain is built from TRBV19 and TRBJ1-2, with D possibly matching TRBD1 (6 bases). CDR1 and CDR2 (germline): LNHDA, SQIVND (reference sequence). The CDR3 covers 13 residues. With 7 bases removed from V and 2 bases from J, the gap between germline ends came to 11 bases.

CDR3 sequence: CASSLVKNEQFF. Written as DNA, the CDR3 is TGTGCCAGCAGCTTGGTGAAGAATGAGCAGTTCTTC. The chain links TRBV5-4 to TRBJ2-1; D gene ambiguous. This CDR3 comprises 12 residues. V was pared by 0 bases and J by 7 bases, with 5 bases between. Germline V gene data show CDR1 as SGHNT and CDR2 as YYREEE (reference sequence).